This TCR beta chain was identified during a study of PD-1 blockade in classical Hodgkin lymphoma. Method: immunoSEQ multiplex PCR; TCRdb's copy keeps in-frame clones and lacks some. The repertoire holds around 28,000 clones, with roughly 70% as singletons. Patients all relapsed after autologous stem cell transplantation, and there was variation in brentuximab vedotin exposure. Per the germline V gene, CDR1 is MDHEN and CDR2 is SYDVKM. J gave up 5 bases and V 4 bases, and 12 bases lay outside the gene matches. The CDR3 extends over 16 amino acids. The chain joins TRBV28 to TRBJ2-7; 9 bases agree with TRBD1. This clonotype was obtained from a human donor with classical Hodgkin lymphoma. Sample: peripheral blood mononuclear cells (PBMCs), taken before the second cycle of nivolumab. The CDR3 DNA is TGTGCCAGCAGTTCCCCCTCCGGGACAGGGACCCACGAGCAGTACTTC. Encoded protein: CASSSPSGTGTHEQYF.